Listed below are T cell receptor beta chains from one sample, sequenced in a study of CD8 T cells in ankylosing spondylitis. TCRdb ran MiXCR on the 5' RACE reads and lists one entry per CDR3 protein. The sample includes about 220,000 distinct CDR3 sequences, more than 5.5% of them seen just once. Specimen: blood, either unsorted or a sorted T cell fraction (not recorded which). These receptors all come from a male donor with ankylosing spondylitis. The CDR3 runs from the conserved cysteine through the conserved F or W. D genes are given only for firm matches. Clone size is given for some rows only: seen once, a few or many times, or a class if the clone is expanded.

d_gene: TRBD1
j_gene: TRBJ2-1
v_gene: TRBV28
abundance: .
CDR3aa: CASIGQGMWNEQFF
CDR3nt: TGTGCCAGCATTGGACAGGGGATGTGGAATGAGCAGTTCTTC

d_gene: TRBD2
j_gene: TRBJ2-7
v_gene: TRBV6-1
abundance: many
CDR3aa: CASLAHLAGGTSYEQYF
CDR3nt: TGTGCCAGCCTAGCCCACCTAGCGGGAGGGACTTCCTACGAGCAGTACTTC

d_gene: .
j_gene: TRBJ1-1
v_gene: TRBV27
abundance: many
CDR3aa: CASSIRSSSGENTEAFF
CDR3nt: TGTGCCAGCAGTATCCGCTCAAGCTCAGGGGAGAACACTGAAGCTTTCTTT

d_gene: TRBD1
j_gene: TRBJ1-5
v_gene: TRBV7-9
abundance: many
CDR3aa: CASSPDRGDQPQHF
CDR3nt: TGTGCCAGCAGTCCGGACAGGGGGGATCAGCCCCAGCATTTT

d_gene: TRBD1
j_gene: TRBJ1-1
v_gene: TRBV9
abundance: .
CDR3aa: CASSGTGGLTEAFF
CDR3nt: TGTGCCAGCAGCGGGACAGGGGGCCTCACTGAAGCTTTCTTT

d_gene: TRBD1
j_gene: TRBJ1-4
v_gene: TRBV25-1
abundance: few
CDR3aa: CASSNPFGTGKDDEKLFF
CDR3nt: TGTGCCAGCAGTAACCCGTTCGGGACAGGGAAGGATGATGAAAAACTGTTTTTT

d_gene: .
j_gene: TRBJ2-3
v_gene: TRBV11-2
abundance: .
CDR3aa: CASTHSTDTQYF
CDR3nt: TGTGCCAGCACCCATAGCACAGATACGCAGTATTTT

d_gene: TRBD1
j_gene: TRBJ1-6
v_gene: TRBV7-9
abundance: .
CDR3aa: CASSTTGENSPLHF
CDR3nt: TGTGCCAGCAGCACGACAGGGGAAAATTCACCCCTCCACTTT

d_gene: .
j_gene: TRBJ2-5
v_gene: TRBV12-3/TRBV12-4
abundance: few
CDR3aa: CASSPNGLFQETQYF
CDR3nt: TGTGCCAGCAGCCCCAACGGACTATTCCAAGAGACCCAGTACTTC

d_gene: .
j_gene: TRBJ2-1
v_gene: TRBV10-3
abundance: few
CDR3aa: CAISADPSSYNEQFF
CDR3nt: TGTGCCATCAGTGCCGACCCTAGCTCCTACAATGAGCAGTTCTTC

d_gene: TRBD2
j_gene: TRBJ2-5
v_gene: TRBV7-9
abundance: many
CDR3aa: CASSLLAEETQYF
CDR3nt: TGTGCCAGCAGCTTACTAGCGGAAGAGACCCAGTACTTC

d_gene: TRBD1
j_gene: TRBJ1-1
v_gene: TRBV7-2
abundance: many
CDR3aa: CASSPWTGAFNTEAFF
CDR3nt: TGTGCCAGCAGCCCCTGGACAGGGGCTTTTAACACTGAAGCTTTCTTT

d_gene: .
j_gene: TRBJ2-3
v_gene: TRBV28
abundance: many
CDR3aa: CASRPQSRTTDTQYF
CDR3nt: TGTGCCAGCAGGCCACAAAGTAGAACCACAGATACGCAGTATTTT

d_gene: TRBD2
j_gene: TRBJ2-2
v_gene: TRBV28
abundance: many
CDR3aa: CASRGWLAGGPNTGELFF
CDR3nt: TGTGCCAGCAGGGGTTGGCTAGCGGGAGGGCCGAACACCGGGGAGCTGTTTTTT

d_gene: .
j_gene: TRBJ1-1
v_gene: TRBV9
abundance: many
CDR3aa: CASSPVGGNTEAFF
CDR3nt: TGTGCCAGCAGCCCCGTCGGGGGGAACACTGAAGCTTTCTTT

d_gene: .
j_gene: TRBJ1-2
v_gene: TRBV9
abundance: many
CDR3aa: CASSGNGYNYGYTF
CDR3nt: TGTGCCAGCAGCGGGAATGGTTATAACTATGGCTACACCTTC

d_gene: .
j_gene: TRBJ1-2
v_gene: TRBV19
abundance: few
CDR3aa: CASSIGQTFYGYTF
CDR3nt: TGTGCCAGTAGTATCGGACAGACATTCTATGGCTACACCTTC

d_gene: TRBD1
j_gene: TRBJ2-4
v_gene: TRBV20-1
abundance: many
CDR3aa: CSARDGDSIQPGWNIQYF
CDR3nt: TGCAGTGCTAGAGATGGGGACAGCATACAACCAGGTTGGAACATTCAGTACTTC

d_gene: TRBD1
j_gene: TRBJ2-2
v_gene: TRBV5-1
abundance: .
CDR3aa: CASSIPGQENTGELFF
CDR3nt: TGCGCCAGCAGCATTCCGGGACAGGAGAACACCGGGGAGCTGTTTTTT

d_gene: TRBD2
j_gene: TRBJ2-1
v_gene: TRBV5-1
abundance: many
CDR3aa: CASSFLAGGPNEQFF
CDR3nt: TGCGCCAGCAGCTTTTTAGCGGGAGGGCCTAATGAGCAGTTCTTC

d_gene: .
j_gene: TRBJ1-1
v_gene: TRBV5-6
abundance: .
CDR3aa: CASSSGLNVAEAFF
CDR3nt: TGTGCCAGCAGTTCGGGTCTAAATGTCGCTGAAGCTTTCTTT

d_gene: .
j_gene: TRBJ1-5
v_gene: TRBV28
abundance: many
CDR3aa: CASSLQIRHVGEPQHF
CDR3nt: TGTGCCAGCAGTTTACAAATCCGACATGTCGGGGAGCCCCAGCATTTT

d_gene: .
j_gene: TRBJ2-1
v_gene: TRBV28
abundance: .
CDR3aa: CASSSGHSSYNEQFF
CDR3nt: TGTGCCAGCAGCTCGGGACATAGCTCCTACAATGAGCAGTTCTTC

d_gene: .
j_gene: TRBJ2-3
v_gene: TRBV5-6
abundance: .
CDR3aa: CASRVLGEPQYF
CDR3nt: TGTGCCAGCAGGGTATTAGGGGAGCCGCAGTATTTT

d_gene: TRBD1
j_gene: TRBJ2-1
v_gene: TRBV5-1
abundance: many
CDR3aa: CASRRSGTEKDNEQFF
CDR3nt: TGCGCCAGCAGGCGATCCGGGACAGAAAAGGACAATGAGCAGTTCTTC

d_gene: TRBD1
j_gene: TRBJ2-1
v_gene: TRBV12-3/TRBV12-4
abundance: many
CDR3aa: CASSLAGQGFYNEQFF
CDR3nt: TGTGCCAGCAGTTTAGCAGGACAGGGTTTCTACAATGAGCAGTTCTTC

d_gene: .
j_gene: TRBJ2-5
v_gene: TRBV21-1
abundance: many
CDR3aa: CASSKASGDIRPQEETQYF
CDR3nt: TGTGCCAGCAGCAAAGCTAGCGGGGATATCAGACCCCAAGAAGAGACCCAGTACTTC

d_gene: .
j_gene: TRBJ2-7
v_gene: TRBV12-3/TRBV12-4
abundance: many
CDR3aa: CASSPGRLEQYF
CDR3nt: TGTGCCAGCAGTCCTGGACGCCTCGAGCAGTACTTC

d_gene: TRBD1
j_gene: TRBJ2-7
v_gene: TRBV7-9
abundance: many
CDR3aa: CASSSEGQGSYEQYF
CDR3nt: TGTGCCAGCAGCTCGGAAGGACAGGGCTCCTACGAGCAGTACTTC

d_gene: .
j_gene: TRBJ2-1
v_gene: TRBV28
abundance: few
CDR3aa: CASIPGIPFNNEQFF
CDR3nt: TGTGCCAGCATCCCGGGTATACCTTTCAACAATGAGCAGTTCTTC

d_gene: TRBD1
j_gene: TRBJ1-6
v_gene: TRBV13
abundance: many
CDR3aa: CASSKDREAYNSPLHF
CDR3nt: TGTGCCAGCAGCAAGGACAGGGAGGCCTATAATTCACCCCTCCACTTT

d_gene: TRBD2
j_gene: TRBJ2-1
v_gene: TRBV10-3
abundance: many
CDR3aa: CAISELAGGRYNEQFF
CDR3nt: TGTGCCATCAGTGAGTTAGCGGGGGGTCGCTACAATGAGCAGTTCTTC

d_gene: .
j_gene: TRBJ2-1
v_gene: TRBV6-2/TRBV6-3
abundance: .
CDR3aa: CASTETGYSYNEQFF
CDR3nt: TGTGCCAGCACCGAAACAGGGTACTCCTACAATGAGCAGTTCTTC

d_gene: .
j_gene: TRBJ2-1
v_gene: TRBV10-2
abundance: .
CDR3aa: CASSETATRAYNEQFF
CDR3nt: TGCGCCAGCAGTGAGACGGCGACAAGGGCCTACAATGAGCAGTTCTTC

d_gene: .
j_gene: TRBJ2-5
v_gene: TRBV28
abundance: many
CDR3aa: CASSTSVPGEETQYF
CDR3nt: .

d_gene: .
j_gene: TRBJ2-7
v_gene: TRBV6-2/TRBV6-3
abundance: .
CDR3aa: CASSYSVGREFYEQYF
CDR3nt: TGTGCCAGCAGTTACTCTGTCGGCCGAGAATTCTACGAGCAGTACTTC

d_gene: TRBD2
j_gene: TRBJ2-1
v_gene: TRBV6-5
abundance: many
CDR3aa: CASSYSERGYEQFF
CDR3nt: TGTGCCAGCAGTTACTCCGAGCGGGGGTATGAGCAGTTCTTC

d_gene: TRBD1
j_gene: TRBJ1-4
v_gene: TRBV11-2
abundance: .
CDR3aa: CASSGRDSDEKLFF
CDR3nt: TGTGCCAGCAGCGGCCGGGACAGCGATGAAAAACTGTTTTTT

d_gene: .
j_gene: TRBJ1-2
v_gene: TRBV10-3
abundance: many
CDR3aa: CAIRVFSRGANGYTF
CDR3nt: TGTGCCATCAGGGTTTTTTCGCGGGGGGCCAATGGCTACACCTTC

d_gene: .
j_gene: TRBJ1-4
v_gene: TRBV9
abundance: few
CDR3aa: CASSVITGEKLFF
CDR3nt: TGTGCCAGCAGCGTGATAACAGGGGAAAAACTGTTTTTT

d_gene: .
j_gene: TRBJ2-1
v_gene: TRBV6-2/TRBV6-3
abundance: few
CDR3aa: CASGYGNEQFF
CDR3nt: TGTGCCAGCGGATATGGCAATGAGCAGTTCTTC

d_gene: .
j_gene: TRBJ2-7
v_gene: TRBV6-1
abundance: many
CDR3aa: CASSPAEFVYEQYF
CDR3nt: TGTGCCAGCAGTCCCGCGGAGTTTGTCTACGAGCAGTACTTC

d_gene: TRBD2
j_gene: TRBJ2-1
v_gene: TRBV29-1
abundance: many
CDR3aa: CSVAGTSGGAYNEQFF
CDR3nt: TGCAGCGTCGCCGGGACTAGCGGGGGCGCCTACAATGAGCAGTTCTTC

d_gene: .
j_gene: TRBJ2-2
v_gene: TRBV20-1
abundance: few
CDR3aa: CSARVVAGGTGELFF
CDR3nt: TGCAGTGCTAGAGTGGTTGCAGGAGGGACCGGGGAGCTGTTTTTT

d_gene: .
j_gene: TRBJ1-1
v_gene: TRBV5-5
abundance: few
CDR3aa: CASSLEGGGGTEAFF
CDR3nt: TGTGCCAGCAGCTTGGAGGGGGGAGGAGGAACTGAAGCTTTCTTT

d_gene: TRBD1
j_gene: TRBJ2-7
v_gene: TRBV10-3
abundance: many
CDR3aa: CAISEIGQGRLGQYF
CDR3nt: TGTGCCATCAGTGAGATAGGACAGGGGCGTTTAGGGCAGTACTTC

d_gene: .
j_gene: TRBJ2-1
v_gene: TRBV7-9
abundance: many
CDR3aa: CASSLKGNSYNEQFF
CDR3nt: TGTGCCAGCAGCTTAAAGGGTAATTCCTACAATGAGCAGTTCTTC

d_gene: .
j_gene: TRBJ1-2
v_gene: TRBV27
abundance: .
CDR3aa: CASSFRPGSNYGYTF
CDR3nt: TGTGCCAGCAGTTTCCGCCCAGGCAGCAACTATGGCTACACCTTC

d_gene: TRBD1
j_gene: TRBJ2-7
v_gene: TRBV9
abundance: few
CDR3aa: CASRGQGDEQYF
CDR3nt: TGTGCCAGCAGAGGACAGGGGGACGAGCAGTACTTC

d_gene: .
j_gene: TRBJ2-7
v_gene: TRBV20-1
abundance: .
CDR3aa: CSARGLWDTYEQYF
CDR3nt: TGCAGTGCTAGAGGCCTCTGGGATACCTACGAGCAGTACTTC

d_gene: .
j_gene: TRBJ2-7
v_gene: TRBV13
abundance: .
CDR3aa: CASSLESPRDEQYF
CDR3nt: TGTGCCAGCAGCTTAGAATCCCCTCGGGACGAGCAGTACTTC

d_gene: TRBD1
j_gene: TRBJ1-2
v_gene: TRBV6-2/TRBV6-3
abundance: many
CDR3aa: CASSYHQGTGNPQPLGYTF
CDR3nt: TGTGCCAGCAGTTATCACCAAGGGACAGGAAACCCACAACCCCTTGGCTACACCTTC

d_gene: TRBD2
j_gene: TRBJ2-1
v_gene: TRBV5-5
abundance: few
CDR3aa: CASSLSTSGRRNREQFF
CDR3nt: TGTGCCAGCAGCTTGTCGACTAGCGGGAGGCGTAATAGGGAGCAGTTCTTC